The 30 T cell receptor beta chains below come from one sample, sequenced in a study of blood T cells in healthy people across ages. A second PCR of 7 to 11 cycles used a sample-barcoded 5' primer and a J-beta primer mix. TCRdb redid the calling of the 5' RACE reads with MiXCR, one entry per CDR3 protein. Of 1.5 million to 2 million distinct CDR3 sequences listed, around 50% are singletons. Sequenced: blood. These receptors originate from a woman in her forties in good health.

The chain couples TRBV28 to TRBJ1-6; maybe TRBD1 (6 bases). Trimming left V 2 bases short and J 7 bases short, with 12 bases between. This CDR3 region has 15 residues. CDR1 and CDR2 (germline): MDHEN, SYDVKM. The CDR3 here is CASSLGQTENSPLHF. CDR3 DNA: TGTGCCAGCAGTTTAGGACAGACGGAGAATTCACCCCTCCACTTT.

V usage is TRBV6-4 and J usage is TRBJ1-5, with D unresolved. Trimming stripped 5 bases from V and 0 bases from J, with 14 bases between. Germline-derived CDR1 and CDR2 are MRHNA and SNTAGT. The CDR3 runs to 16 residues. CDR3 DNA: TGTGCCAGCAGTATGAAGGGTAGACTTAGCAATCAGCCCCAGCATTTT. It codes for CASSMKGRLSNQPQHF.

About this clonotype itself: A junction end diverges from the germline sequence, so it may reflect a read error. The CDR3 DNA reads TGTGCCAACAGCCAAGAATTCGGGGGGGCCTACAATGAGCAGTACTTC. Protein sequence: CANSQEFGGAYNEQYF. The chain employs TRBV4-2 and TRBJ2-1; 8 bases map to TRBD2. The tail of the sequence fits TRBJ2-7 better, so the J call may be wrong. The CDR3 contains 16 residues. The germline V gene encodes CDR1 LGHNA and CDR2 YNFKEQ.

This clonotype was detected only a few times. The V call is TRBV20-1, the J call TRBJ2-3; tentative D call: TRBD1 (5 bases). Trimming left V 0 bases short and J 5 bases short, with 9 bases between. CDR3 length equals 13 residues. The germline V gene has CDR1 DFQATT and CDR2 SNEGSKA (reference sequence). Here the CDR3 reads CSAREGVIDTQYF. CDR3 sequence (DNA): TGCAGTGCTAGAGAAGGGGTGATAGATACGCAGTATTTT.

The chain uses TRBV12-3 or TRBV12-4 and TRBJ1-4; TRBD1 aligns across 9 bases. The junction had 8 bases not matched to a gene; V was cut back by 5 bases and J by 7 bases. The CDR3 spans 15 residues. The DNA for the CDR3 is TGTGCCAGCAGTAGACAGGGGGGGGAGGGTGAAAAACTGTTTTTT. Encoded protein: CASSRQGGEGEKLFF.

CDR3 amino acids: CATSDGTVYNEQYF. The CDR3 nucleotides are TGTGCCACCTCGGACGGGACGGTCTACAATGAGCAGTACTTC. V and J are TRBV24-1 and TRBJ2-1, with D perhaps TRBD1 or TRBD2 (5 bases each). With the DNA end fitting TRBJ2-7 better, the J assignment may be wrong. The CDR3 length is 14 residues. The V gene's germline CDR1 is KGHDR and CDR2 SFDVKD.

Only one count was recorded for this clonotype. The CDR3 here is CATSRDKEQFF. The CDR3 coding sequence is TGTGCCACCAGCAGAGATAAGGAGCAGTTCTTC. J is TRBJ2-1 and V is TRBV15; D call uncertain. The CDR3 runs to 11 residues. CDR1 and CDR2 (germline): LNHNV, YYDKDF (reference sequence). The germline V and J ends were trimmed by 0 bases and 10 bases, with 4 bases remaining between them.

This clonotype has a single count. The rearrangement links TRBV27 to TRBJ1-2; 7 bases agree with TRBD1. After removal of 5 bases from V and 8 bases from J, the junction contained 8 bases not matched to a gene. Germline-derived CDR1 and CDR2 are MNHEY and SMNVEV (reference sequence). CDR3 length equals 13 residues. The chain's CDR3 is CASSPSVGGGYTF. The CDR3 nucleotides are TGTGCCAGCAGTCCGTCAGTAGGGGGCGGCTACACCTTC.

CDR3 bases: TGTGCCAGCAGTCTCCTTCGAGGGACCGGGGAGCTGTTTTTT. This gives the protein CASSLLRGTGELFF. The J gene is TRBJ2-2, the V gene TRBV12-3 or TRBV12-4, with D maybe TRBD2 (5 bases). The CDR3 is 14 amino acids. Trimming removed 5 bases at V and 5 bases at J, with 12 bases between.

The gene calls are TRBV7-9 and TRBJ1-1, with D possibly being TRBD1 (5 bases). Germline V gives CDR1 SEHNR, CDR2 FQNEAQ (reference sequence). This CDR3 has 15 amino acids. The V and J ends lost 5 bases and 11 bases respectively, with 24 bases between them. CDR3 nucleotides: TGTGCCAGCAGCCCCAGACAGACTAACACCCCTCGGGCTTTCTTT. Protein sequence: CASSPRQTNTPRAFF.

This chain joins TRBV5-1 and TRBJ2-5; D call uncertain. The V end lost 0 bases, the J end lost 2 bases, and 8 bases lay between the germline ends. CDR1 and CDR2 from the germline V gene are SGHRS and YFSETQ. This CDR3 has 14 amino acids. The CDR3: CASSLVGMQETQYF. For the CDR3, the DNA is TGCGCCAGCAGCTTGGTTGGGATGCAAGAGACCCAGTACTTC.

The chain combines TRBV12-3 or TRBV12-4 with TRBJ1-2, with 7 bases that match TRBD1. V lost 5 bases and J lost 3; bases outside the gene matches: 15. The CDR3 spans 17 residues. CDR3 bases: TGTGCCAGCAGTCCCACCCCCACAGGGGCACCACACTATGGCTACACCTTC. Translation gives CASSPTPTGAPHYGYTF.

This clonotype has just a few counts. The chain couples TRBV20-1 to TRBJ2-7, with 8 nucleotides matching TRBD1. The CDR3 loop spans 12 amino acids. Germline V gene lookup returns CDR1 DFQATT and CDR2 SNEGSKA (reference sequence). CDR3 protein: CSRDGQGHEQYF. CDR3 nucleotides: TGCAGCCGAGATGGACAGGGCCACGAGCAGTACTTC.

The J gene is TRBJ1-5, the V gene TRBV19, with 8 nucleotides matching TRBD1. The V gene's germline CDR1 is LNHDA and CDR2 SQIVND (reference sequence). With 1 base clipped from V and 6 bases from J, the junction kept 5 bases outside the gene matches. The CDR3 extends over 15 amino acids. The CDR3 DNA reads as TGTGCCAGTAGTATAGGCCGACAGGGGCTTCAGCCCCAGCATTTT. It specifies CASSIGRQGLQPQHF.

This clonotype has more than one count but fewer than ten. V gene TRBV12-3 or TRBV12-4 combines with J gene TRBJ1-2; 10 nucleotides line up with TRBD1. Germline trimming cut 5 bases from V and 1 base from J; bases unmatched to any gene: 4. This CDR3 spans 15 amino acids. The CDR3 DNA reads TGTGCCAGCAGTGAGACAGGGGGCGGTAACTATGGCTACACCTTC. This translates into CASSETGGGNYGYTF.

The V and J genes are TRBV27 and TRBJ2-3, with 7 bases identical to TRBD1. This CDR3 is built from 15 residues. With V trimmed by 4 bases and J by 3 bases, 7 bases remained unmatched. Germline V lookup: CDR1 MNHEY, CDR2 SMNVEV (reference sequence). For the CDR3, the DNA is TGTGCCAGCAGTTCAGGACAGGTGTGGACAGATACGCAGTATTTT. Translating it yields CASSSGQVWTDTQYF.

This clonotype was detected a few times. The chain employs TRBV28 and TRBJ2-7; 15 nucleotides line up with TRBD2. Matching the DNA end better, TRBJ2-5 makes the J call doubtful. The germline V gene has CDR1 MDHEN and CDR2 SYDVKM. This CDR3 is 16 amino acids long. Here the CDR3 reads CASRGTSGGKEETQYF. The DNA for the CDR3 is TGTGCCAGCAGGGGGACTAGCGGGGGGAAGGAAGAGACCCAGTACTTC.

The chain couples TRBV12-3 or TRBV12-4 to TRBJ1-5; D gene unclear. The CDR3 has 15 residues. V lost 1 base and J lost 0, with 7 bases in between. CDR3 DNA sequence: TGTGCCAGCAGTTTAGGGACGGATAGCAATCAGCCCCAGCATTTT. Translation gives CASSLGTDSNQPQHF.

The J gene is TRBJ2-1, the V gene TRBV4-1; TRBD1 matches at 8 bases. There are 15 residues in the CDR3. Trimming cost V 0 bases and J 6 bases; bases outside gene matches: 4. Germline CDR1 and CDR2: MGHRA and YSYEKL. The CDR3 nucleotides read TGCGCCAGCAGCCAAGACAGGGGGCTAGGCAATGAGCAGTTCTTC. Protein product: CASSQDRGLGNEQFF.

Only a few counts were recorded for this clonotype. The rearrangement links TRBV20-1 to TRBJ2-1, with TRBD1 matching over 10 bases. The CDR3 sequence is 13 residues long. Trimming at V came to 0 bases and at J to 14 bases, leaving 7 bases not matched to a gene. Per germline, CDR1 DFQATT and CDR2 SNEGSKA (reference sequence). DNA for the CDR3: TGCAGTGCTAGAGAGGGACAGGGGTATGGGGAGTTCTTC. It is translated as CSAREGQGYGEFF.

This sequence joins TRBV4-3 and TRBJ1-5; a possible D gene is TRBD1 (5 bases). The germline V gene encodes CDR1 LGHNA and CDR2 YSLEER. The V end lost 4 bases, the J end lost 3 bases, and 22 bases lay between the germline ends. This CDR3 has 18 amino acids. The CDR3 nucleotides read TGCGCCAGCAGCCGAGATTACGGGACGGGATGGACCAATCAGCCCCAGCATTTT. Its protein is CASSRDYGTGWTNQPQHF.

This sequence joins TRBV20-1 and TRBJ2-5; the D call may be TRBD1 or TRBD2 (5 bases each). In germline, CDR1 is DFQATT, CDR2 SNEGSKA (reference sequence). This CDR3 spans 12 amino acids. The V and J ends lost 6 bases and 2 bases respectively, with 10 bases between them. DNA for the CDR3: TGCAGTGCCTACTGGGGGCAAGAGACCCAGTACTTC. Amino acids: CSAYWGQETQYF.

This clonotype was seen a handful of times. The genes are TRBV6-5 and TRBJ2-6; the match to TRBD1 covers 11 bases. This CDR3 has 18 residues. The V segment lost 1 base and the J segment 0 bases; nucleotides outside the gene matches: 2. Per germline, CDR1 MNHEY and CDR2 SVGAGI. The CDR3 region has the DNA TGTGCCAGCAGTTACTTTGGGACAGGGGGCTCTGGGGCCAACGTCCTGACTTTC. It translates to CASSYFGTGGSGANVLTF.

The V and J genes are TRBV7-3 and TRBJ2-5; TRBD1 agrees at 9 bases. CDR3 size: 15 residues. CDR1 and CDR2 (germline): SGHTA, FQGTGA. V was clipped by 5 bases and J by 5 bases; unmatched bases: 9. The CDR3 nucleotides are TGTGCCAGCAGCCAGACGGGACAGGGAGTGGAGACCCAGTACTTC. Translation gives CASSQTGQGVETQYF.

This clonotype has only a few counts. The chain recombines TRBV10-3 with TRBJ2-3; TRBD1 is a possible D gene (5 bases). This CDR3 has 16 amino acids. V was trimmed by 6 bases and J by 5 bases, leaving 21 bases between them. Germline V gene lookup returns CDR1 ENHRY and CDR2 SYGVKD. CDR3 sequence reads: CAIRDPLGQGEDTQYF. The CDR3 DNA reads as TGTGCCATCAGAGACCCCCTTGGGCAAGGGGAAGATACGCAGTATTTT.

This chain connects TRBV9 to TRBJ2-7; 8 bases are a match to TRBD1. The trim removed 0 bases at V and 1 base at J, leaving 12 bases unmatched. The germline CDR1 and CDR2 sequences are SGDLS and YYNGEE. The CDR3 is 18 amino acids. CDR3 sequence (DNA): TGTGCCAGCAGCGTAGCGGCCCCCGGGACAGGACTATCCTACGAGCAGTACTTC. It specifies CASSVAAPGTGLSYEQYF. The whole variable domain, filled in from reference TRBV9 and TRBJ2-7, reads DSGVTQTPKHLITATGQRVTLRCSPRSGDLSVYWYQQSLDQGLQFLIQYYNGEERAKGNILERFSAQQFPDLHSELNLSSLELGDSALYFCASSVAAPGTGLSYEQYFGPGTRLTVT.

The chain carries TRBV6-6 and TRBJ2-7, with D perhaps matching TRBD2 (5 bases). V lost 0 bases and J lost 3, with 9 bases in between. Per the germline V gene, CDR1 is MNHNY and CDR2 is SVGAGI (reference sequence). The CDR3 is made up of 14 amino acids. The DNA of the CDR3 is TGTGCCAGCAGTTACTCACTAGACCGCTACGAGCAGTACTTC. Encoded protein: CASSYSLDRYEQYF.

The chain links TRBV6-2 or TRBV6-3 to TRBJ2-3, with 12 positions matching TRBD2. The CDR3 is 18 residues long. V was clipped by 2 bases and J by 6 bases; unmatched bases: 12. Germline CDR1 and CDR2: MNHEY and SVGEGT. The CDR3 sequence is CASSYVGASGGALDTQYF. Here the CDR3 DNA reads TGTGCCAGCAGTTACGTTGGGGCTAGCGGGGGGGCCTTGGATACGCAGTATTTT.

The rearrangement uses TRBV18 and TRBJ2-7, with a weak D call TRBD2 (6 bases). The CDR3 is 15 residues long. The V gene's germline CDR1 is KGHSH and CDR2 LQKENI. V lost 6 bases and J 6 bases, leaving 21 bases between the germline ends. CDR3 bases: TGTGCCAGCTCGTGGGAGGAGACAACTCCTGTCGAGCAGTACTTC. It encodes CASSWEETTPVEQYF.

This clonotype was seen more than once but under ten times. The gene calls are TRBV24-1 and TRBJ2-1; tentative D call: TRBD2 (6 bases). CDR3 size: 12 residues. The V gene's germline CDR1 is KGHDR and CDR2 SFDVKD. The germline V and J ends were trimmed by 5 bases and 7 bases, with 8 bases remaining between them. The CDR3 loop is CATSVGGNEQFF. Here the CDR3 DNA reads TGTGCCACCAGTGTCGGGGGTAATGAGCAGTTCTTC.